The subject of this entry is one TCR beta chain. One Seattle source followed patients from active infection through their disease course. This CDR3 comprises 16 residues. V lost 5 bases and J lost 7, with 18 bases in between. CDR1 and CDR2 (germline): MNHEY, SMNVEV (reference sequence). Some clones are missing from TCRdb's copy, which holds only in-frame ones; the method was immunoSEQ multiplex PCR. Here the sample spans more than 95,000 clones, around four fifths being singletons. The data derive from a study of blood T cell repertoires in COVID-19. The clonotype comes from a man at least 80 years old with COVID-19, enrolled during active disease. J is TRBJ1-6 and V is TRBV27; no clear D. What was sequenced was peripheral blood. The DNA for the CDR3 is TGTGCCAGCAGTCGATCTCTCGGGGTTCAAAATTCACCCCTCCACTTT. Translation gives CASSRSLGVQNSPLHF.